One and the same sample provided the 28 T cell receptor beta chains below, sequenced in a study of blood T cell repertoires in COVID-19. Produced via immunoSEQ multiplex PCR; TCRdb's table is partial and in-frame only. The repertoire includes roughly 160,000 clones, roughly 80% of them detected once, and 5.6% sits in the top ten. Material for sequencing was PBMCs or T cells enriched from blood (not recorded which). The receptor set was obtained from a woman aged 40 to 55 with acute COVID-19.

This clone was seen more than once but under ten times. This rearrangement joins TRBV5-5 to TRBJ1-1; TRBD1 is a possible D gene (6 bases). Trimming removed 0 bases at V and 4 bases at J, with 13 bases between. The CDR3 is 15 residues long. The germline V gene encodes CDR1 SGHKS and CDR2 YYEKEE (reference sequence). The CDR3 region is CASSLGPGESTEAFF. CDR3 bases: TGTGCCAGCAGCTTGGGGCCAGGGGAGAGCACTGAAGCTTTCTTT.

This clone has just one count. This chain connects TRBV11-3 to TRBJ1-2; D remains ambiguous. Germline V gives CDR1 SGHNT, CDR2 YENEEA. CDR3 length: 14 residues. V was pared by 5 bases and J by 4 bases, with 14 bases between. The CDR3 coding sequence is TGTGCCAGCAGCCCCGATCGGTTCGGCTATGGCTACACCTTC. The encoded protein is CASSPDRFGYGYTF.

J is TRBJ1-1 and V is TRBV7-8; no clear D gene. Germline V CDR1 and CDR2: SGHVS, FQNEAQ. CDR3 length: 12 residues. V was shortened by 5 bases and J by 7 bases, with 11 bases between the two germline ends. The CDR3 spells CASSPRRIEAFF. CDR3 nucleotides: TGTGCCAGCAGCCCTAGGAGGATTGAAGCTTTCTTT.

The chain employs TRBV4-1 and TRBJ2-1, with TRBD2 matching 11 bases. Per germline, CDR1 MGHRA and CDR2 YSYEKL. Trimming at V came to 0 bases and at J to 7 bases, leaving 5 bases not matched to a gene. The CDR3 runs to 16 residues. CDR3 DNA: TGCGCCAGCAGCCAAGATTGGTCTAGCGGGAGGAATGAGCAGTTCTTC. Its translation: CASSQDWSSGRNEQFF.

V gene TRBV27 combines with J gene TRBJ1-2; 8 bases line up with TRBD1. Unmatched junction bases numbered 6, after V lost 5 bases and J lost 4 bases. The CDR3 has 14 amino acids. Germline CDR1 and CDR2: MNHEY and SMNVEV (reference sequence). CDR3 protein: CASSTGQGAYGYTF. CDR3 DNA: TGTGCCAGCAGTACTGGACAGGGAGCCTATGGCTACACCTTC.

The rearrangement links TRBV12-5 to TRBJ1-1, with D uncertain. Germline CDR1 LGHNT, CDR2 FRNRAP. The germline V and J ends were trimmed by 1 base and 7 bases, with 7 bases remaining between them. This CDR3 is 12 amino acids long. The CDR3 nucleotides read TGTGCTAGTGGTTTGGGACGGGGTGAAGCTTTCTTT. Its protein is CASGLGRGEAFF. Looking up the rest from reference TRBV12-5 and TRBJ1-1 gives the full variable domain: DARVTQTPRHKVTEMGQEVTMRCQPILGHNTVFWYRQTMMQGLELLAYFRNRAPLDDSGMPKDRFSAEMPDATLATLKIQPSEPRDSAVYFCASGLGRGEAFFGQGTRLTVV.

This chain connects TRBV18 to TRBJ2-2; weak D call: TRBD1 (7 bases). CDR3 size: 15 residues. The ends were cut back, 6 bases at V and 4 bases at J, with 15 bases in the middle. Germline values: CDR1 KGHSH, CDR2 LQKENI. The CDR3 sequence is CASSPRQGGTGELFF. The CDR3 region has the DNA TGTGCCAGCTCTCCAAGACAGGGAGGCACCGGGGAGCTGTTTTTT.

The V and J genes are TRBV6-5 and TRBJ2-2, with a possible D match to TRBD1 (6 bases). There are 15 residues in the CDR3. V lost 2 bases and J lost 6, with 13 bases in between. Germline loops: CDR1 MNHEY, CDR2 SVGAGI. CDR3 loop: CASSYVDRGAGELFF. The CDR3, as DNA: TGTGCCAGCAGTTACGTGGACAGAGGAGCCGGGGAGCTGTTTTTT.

The CDR3: CSVSGTAQETQYF. CDR3 nucleotides: TGCAGCGTCTCCGGGACAGCCCAAGAGACCCAGTACTTC. V and J are TRBV29-1 and TRBJ2-5; 7 bases are shared with TRBD1. The V gene end was trimmed by 6 bases and the J gene end by 1 base; junction bases not matched to a gene: 5. Germline lookup yields CDR1 SQVTM and CDR2 ANQGSEA. The CDR3 length is 13 residues.

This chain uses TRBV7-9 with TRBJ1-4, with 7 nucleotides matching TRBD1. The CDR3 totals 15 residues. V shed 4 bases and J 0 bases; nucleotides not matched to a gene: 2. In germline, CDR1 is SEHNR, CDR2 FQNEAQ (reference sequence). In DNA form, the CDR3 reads TGTGCCAGCAGCTCGGGACAGACAACTAATGAAAAACTGTTTTTT. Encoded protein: CASSSGQTTNEKLFF.

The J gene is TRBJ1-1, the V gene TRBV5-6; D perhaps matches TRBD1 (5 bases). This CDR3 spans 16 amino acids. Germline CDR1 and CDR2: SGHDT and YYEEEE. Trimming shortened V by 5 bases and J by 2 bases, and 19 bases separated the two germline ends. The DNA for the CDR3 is TGTGCCAGCAGGCGCAAGGACGGGGGGGTTAACACTGAAGCTTTCTTT. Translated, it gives CASRRKDGGVNTEAFF.

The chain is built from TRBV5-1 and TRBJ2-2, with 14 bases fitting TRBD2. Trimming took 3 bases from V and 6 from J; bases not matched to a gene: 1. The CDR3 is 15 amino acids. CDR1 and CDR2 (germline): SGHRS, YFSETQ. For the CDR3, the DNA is TGCGCCAGCAGCTCGGGACTAGCGGGAGCCGGGGAGCTGTTTTTT. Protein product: CASSSGLAGAGELFF.

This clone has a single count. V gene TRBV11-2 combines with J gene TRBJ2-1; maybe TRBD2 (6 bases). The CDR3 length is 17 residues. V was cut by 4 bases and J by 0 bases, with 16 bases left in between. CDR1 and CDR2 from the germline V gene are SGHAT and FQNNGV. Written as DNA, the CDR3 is TGTGCCAGCAGCTCCCTCTTAGCGGTTAGCTCCTACAATGAGCAGTTCTTC. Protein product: CASSSLLAVSSYNEQFF.

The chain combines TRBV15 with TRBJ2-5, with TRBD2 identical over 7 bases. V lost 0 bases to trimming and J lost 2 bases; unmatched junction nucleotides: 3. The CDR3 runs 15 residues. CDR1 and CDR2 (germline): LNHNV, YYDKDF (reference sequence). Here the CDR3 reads CATSRDRTRQETQYF. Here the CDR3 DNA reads TGTGCCACCAGCAGAGACCGGACTAGACAAGAGACCCAGTACTTC.

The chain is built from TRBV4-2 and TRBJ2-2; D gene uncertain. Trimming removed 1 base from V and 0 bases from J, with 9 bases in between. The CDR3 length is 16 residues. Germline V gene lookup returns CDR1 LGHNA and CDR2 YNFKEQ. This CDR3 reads CASSQGRGANTGELFF. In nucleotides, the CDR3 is TGTGCCAGCAGCCAAGGGCGCGGAGCGAACACCGGGGAGCTGTTTTTT.

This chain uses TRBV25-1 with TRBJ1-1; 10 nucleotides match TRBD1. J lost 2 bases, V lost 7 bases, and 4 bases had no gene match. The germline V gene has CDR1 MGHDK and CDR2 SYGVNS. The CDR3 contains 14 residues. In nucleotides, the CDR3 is TGTGCCAGCACGGACAGGGGGAGAAACACTGAAGCTTTCTTT. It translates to CASTDRGRNTEAFF.

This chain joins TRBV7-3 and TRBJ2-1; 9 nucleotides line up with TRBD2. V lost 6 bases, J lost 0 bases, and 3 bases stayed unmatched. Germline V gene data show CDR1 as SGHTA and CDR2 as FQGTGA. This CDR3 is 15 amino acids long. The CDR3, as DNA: TGTGCCAGCAGTAAAGCGGGGGGCTCCTACAATGAGCAGTTCTTC. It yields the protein CASSKAGGSYNEQFF.

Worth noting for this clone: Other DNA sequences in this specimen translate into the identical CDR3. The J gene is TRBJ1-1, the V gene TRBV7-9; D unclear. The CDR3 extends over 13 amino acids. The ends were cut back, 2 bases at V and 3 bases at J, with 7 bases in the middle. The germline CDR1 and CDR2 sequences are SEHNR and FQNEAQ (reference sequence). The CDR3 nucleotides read TGTGCCAGCAGCTTAACCGGGGACACTGAAGCTTTCTTT. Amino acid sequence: CASSLTGDTEAFF.

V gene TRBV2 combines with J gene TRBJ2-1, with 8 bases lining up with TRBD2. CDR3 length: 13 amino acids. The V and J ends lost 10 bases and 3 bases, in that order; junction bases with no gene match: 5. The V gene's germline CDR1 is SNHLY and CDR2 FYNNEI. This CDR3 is CANTGTSYNEQFF. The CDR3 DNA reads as TGTGCCAACACCGGGACTAGCTACAATGAGCAGTTCTTC.

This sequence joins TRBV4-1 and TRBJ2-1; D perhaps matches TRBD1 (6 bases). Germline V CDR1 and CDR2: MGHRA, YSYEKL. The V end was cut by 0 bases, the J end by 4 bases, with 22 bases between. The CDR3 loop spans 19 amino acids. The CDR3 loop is CASSQDTSETGLMYNEQFF. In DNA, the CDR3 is TGCGCCAGCAGCCAAGATACTTCAGAGACAGGTTTGATGTACAATGAGCAGTTCTTC.

CDR3 residues: CASSPQGTQYGYTF. In DNA form, the CDR3 reads TGTGCCAGCAGCCCCCAGGGGACACAATATGGCTACACCTTC. The chain joins TRBV9 to TRBJ1-2, with a weak D call TRBD1 (6 bases). Germline assignment: CDR1 SGDLS and CDR2 YYNGEE. The CDR3 contains 14 residues. With 4 bases removed from V and 5 bases from J, the gap between germline ends came to 15 bases.

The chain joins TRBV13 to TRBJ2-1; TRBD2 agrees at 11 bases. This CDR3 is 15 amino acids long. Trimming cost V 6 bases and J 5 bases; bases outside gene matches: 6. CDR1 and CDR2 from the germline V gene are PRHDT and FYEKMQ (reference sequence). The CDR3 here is CASRKGLAENNEQFF. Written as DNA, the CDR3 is TGTGCCAGCAGAAAGGGACTAGCGGAAAACAATGAGCAGTTCTTC.

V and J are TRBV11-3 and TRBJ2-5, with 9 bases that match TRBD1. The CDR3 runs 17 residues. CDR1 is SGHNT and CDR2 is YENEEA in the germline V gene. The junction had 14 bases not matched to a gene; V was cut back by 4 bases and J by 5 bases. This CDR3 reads CASSSRSGTGFRETQYF. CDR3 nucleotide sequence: TGTGCCAGCAGCTCAAGGTCCGGGACAGGGTTTAGGGAGACCCAGTACTTC.

CDR3 loop: CASRSRSGEQYF. The DNA for the CDR3 is TGTGCCAGCAGATCCCGGTCGGGCGAGCAGTACTTC. The chain recombines TRBV6-6 with TRBJ2-7; D is uncertain. Trimming took 6 bases from V and 6 from J, leaving 12 bases between them. This CDR3 spans 12 amino acids. The germline V gene has CDR1 MNHNY and CDR2 SVGAGI (reference sequence).

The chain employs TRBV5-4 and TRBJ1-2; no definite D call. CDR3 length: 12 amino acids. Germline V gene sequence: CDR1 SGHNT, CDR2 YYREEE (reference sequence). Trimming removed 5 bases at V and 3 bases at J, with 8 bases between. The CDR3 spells CASSLPDYGYTF. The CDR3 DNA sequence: TGTGCCAGCAGTCTACCTGACTATGGCTACACCTTC.

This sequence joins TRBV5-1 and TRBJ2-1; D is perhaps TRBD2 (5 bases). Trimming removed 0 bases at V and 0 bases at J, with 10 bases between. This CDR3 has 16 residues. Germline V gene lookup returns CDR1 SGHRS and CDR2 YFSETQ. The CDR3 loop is CASSLAAGSSYNEQFF. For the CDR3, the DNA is TGCGCCAGCAGCTTGGCCGCGGGTAGCTCCTACAATGAGCAGTTCTTC.

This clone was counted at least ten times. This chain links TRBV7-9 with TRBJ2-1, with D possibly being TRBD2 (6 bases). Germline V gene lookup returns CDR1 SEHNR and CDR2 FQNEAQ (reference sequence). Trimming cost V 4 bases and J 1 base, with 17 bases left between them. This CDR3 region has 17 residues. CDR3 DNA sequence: TGTGCCAGCAGCTCCGAAAAGCCGGGAGTATCCTACAATGAGCAGTTCTTC. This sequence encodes CASSSEKPGVSYNEQFF.

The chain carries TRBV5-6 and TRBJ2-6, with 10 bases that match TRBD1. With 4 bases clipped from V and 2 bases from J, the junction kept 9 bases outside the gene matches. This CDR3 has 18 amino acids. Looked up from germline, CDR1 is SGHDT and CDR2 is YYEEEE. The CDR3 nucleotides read TGTGCCAGCAGCCGCCCCGGGACAGGGGAAGCTGGGGCCAACGTCCTGACTTTC. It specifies CASSRPGTGEAGANVLTF.